This T cell receptor (beta chain) was captured in a study of shared clonotypes between healthy human individuals. At the level of the study: Donors consisted of a couple of women and a few men between 18 and 49.

Sequenced by immunoSEQ multiplex PCR; TCRdb stores in-frame clones only, minus some. This table has approximately 2,000,000 clones, roughly 95% appearing once. The naive CD8 population came from CD45RO-negative cells selected for CCR7, without terminally differentiated effector memory CD45RA+ cells. All participating donors were Caucasian adults from Nashville, Tennessee. V lost 0 bases and J 0 bases, leaving 1 base between the germline ends. Germline values: CDR1 SGHRS, CDR2 YFSETQ. The CDR3 has 13 residues. The chain carries TRBV5-1 and TRBJ1-5; no clear D. This TCR was sampled from a man younger than 35 in good health. Some clones in this sample may be carry-over from other donors' samples. Sequenced sample: naive CD8+ T cells from PBMCs. Here the CDR3 DNA reads TGCGCCAGCAGCTTGGTTAGCAATCAGCCCCAGCATTTT. This gives the protein CASSLVSNQPQHF.